The T cell receptor (beta chain) under discussion was sequenced for a study of T cell repertoires in cytomegalovirus infection. Study-level information: Public TCR beta signatures provided an indication of both CMV infection and a matching HLA type.

Study results and limitations: Cumulative public TCR beta family frequency identified carriers of CMV plus the relevant HLA. HLA-C-restricted CMV clonotypes gave the most frequent clonotype in two of eight donors.

This clonotype appeared many times. Its specificity is not known. V was pared by 5 bases and J by 6 bases, with 18 bases of the junction left unmatched. CDR3 length: 18 amino acids. Germline values: CDR1 SGHTA, CDR2 FQGNSA. TCRdb used MiXCR to reprocess the reads, holding one entry per CDR3 protein. The sample contains hundreds of thousands of distinct CDR3 sequences, roughly 30% of which appear only once. The V and J genes are TRBV7-2 and TRBJ2-2, with 7 bases identical to TRBD2. Sequenced input: PBMCs. The receptor was derived from a human donor in good health (CMV status not recorded). Some clones in this sample may be carry-over from other donors' samples. Here the CDR3 reads CASSRHRGGMRRAGELFF. DNA for the CDR3: TGTGCCAGCAGCCGTCACCGCGGGGGTATGCGGCGGGCCGGGGAGCTGTTTTTT. Complete variable domain (other parts from reference TRBV7-2 and TRBJ2-2): GAGVSQSPSNKVTEKGKDVELRCDPISGHTALYWYRQSLGQGLEFLIYFQGNSAPDKSGLPSDRFSAERTGGSVSTLTIQRTQQEDSAVYLCASSRHRGGMRRAGELFFGEGSRLTVL.